One sample yielded the 14 T cell receptor beta chains listed below, sequenced in a study of blood T cell repertoires in COVID-19. TCRdb's copy holds only in-frame clones and misses some; the assay was immunoSEQ multiplex PCR. The sample includes 200,000 to 250,000 clones, 89% of them seen just once. What was sequenced was peripheral blood. Receptors were obtained from a man in his sixties who had recovered from COVID-19.

The chain has TRBV2 and TRBJ2-2, with D hard to call. CDR1 is SNHLY, CDR2 FYNNEI, per germline. V shed 6 bases and J shed 7 bases, with 15 bases lying between them. The CDR3 loop spans 14 amino acids. CDR3 protein: CASSQDTVLGELFF. The CDR3 DNA reads as TGTGCCAGCAGCCAAGACACAGTCCTCGGGGAGCTGTTTTTT.

The chain recombines TRBV28 with TRBJ2-5; 7 positions match TRBD2. Germline values: CDR1 MDHEN, CDR2 SYDVKM. The CDR3 runs to 10 residues. The J segment lost 5 bases and the V segment lost 11 bases, leaving 2 bases of the junction unmatched. Here the CDR3 reads CAAAGETQYF. The CDR3 DNA reads as TGTGCCGCAGCGGGGGAGACCCAGTACTTC.

This chain joins TRBV7-2 and TRBJ2-1; perhaps TRBD1 as D (6 bases). V shed 8 bases and J shed 6 bases, with 17 bases lying between them. This CDR3 is 14 amino acids long. Germline V gene sequence: CDR1 SGHTA, CDR2 FQGNSA. CDR3 in amino acids: CASAGTPLSNEQFF. The CDR3 DNA reads as TGTGCCAGCGCCGGGACACCTCTTTCCAATGAGCAGTTCTTC. Filled out from reference TRBV7-2 and TRBJ2-1, the complete variable domain reads GAGVSQSPSNKVTEKGKDVELRCDPISGHTALYWYRQSLGQGLEFLIYFQGNSAPDKSGLPSDRFSAERTGGSVSTLTIQRTQQEDSAVYLCASAGTPLSNEQFFGPGTRLTVL.

The chain combines TRBV11-3 with TRBJ2-5, with a possible D match to TRBD2 (7 bases). Germline CDR1 is SGHNT and CDR2 is YENEEA. The V and J ends lost 0 bases and 6 bases respectively, with 14 bases between them. The CDR3 is 15 amino acids. In nucleotides, the CDR3 is TGTGCCAGCAGCTTAGAATTTGGGGGGGGCAAGACCCAGTACTTC. It specifies CASSLEFGGGKTQYF.

The chain carries TRBV3-1 (or the pseudogene TRBV3-2) and TRBJ2-5; D is possibly TRBD2 (7 bases). This CDR3 is built from 19 residues. Germline CDR1 and CDR2: LGHDT and YNNKEL (reference sequence). Deletions cut 0 bases from V and 3 bases from J, with 23 bases between. The CDR3 sequence: CASSQDYAGAINPEETQYF. The CDR3, as DNA: TGTGCCAGCAGCCAAGATTACGCGGGGGCTATAAACCCAGAAGAGACCCAGTACTTC.

The chain couples TRBV18 to TRBJ1-4; maybe TRBD1 (5 bases). The ends were cut back, 2 bases at V and 5 bases at J, with 9 bases in the middle. The CDR3 loop spans 14 amino acids. The V gene's germline CDR1 is KGHSH and CDR2 LQKENI. CDR3: CASSPNQGNEKLFF. Written as DNA, the CDR3 is TGTGCCAGCTCACCAAACCAGGGAAATGAAAAACTGTTTTTT.

The CDR3 region has the DNA TGTGCCAGCAGTCAGGGTTCGGGCACCGGGGAGCTGTTTTTT. Its translation: CASSQGSGTGELFF. The V call is TRBV6-5, the J call TRBJ2-2, with D tentatively TRBD1 (5 bases). The CDR3 is 14 amino acids. Germline V CDR1 and CDR2: MNHEY, SVGAGI. Trimming left V 5 bases short and J 4 bases short, with 11 bases between.

The V gene is TRBV5-6, the J gene TRBJ2-7; 8 bases are shared with TRBD1. Germline assignment: CDR1 SGHDT and CDR2 YYEEEE. This CDR3 is built from 15 residues. V lost 2 bases, J lost 6 bases, and 10 bases stayed unmatched. CDR3 bases: TGTGCCAGCAGCTTTGGTTCAGGGGGCGATTCCGAGCAGTACTTC. Its translation: CASSFGSGGDSEQYF.

CDR3 in amino acids: CASSQSDGGIINQPQHF. CDR3 nucleotides: TGTGCCAGCAGCCAAAGCGATGGGGGGATTATCAATCAGCCCCAGCATTTT. The chain has TRBV4-2 and TRBJ1-5, with a tentative D call TRBD1 (5 bases). Trimming removed 2 bases at V and 3 bases at J, with 17 bases between. This CDR3 is 17 amino acids long. Germline CDR1 LGHNA, CDR2 YNFKEQ.

This chain uses TRBV27 with TRBJ2-1, with TRBD2 as a possible D gene (5 bases). The CDR3 consists of 16 residues. V was trimmed by 10 bases and J by 3 bases, leaving 22 bases between them. Germline values: CDR1 MNHEY, CDR2 SMNVEV (reference sequence). DNA for the CDR3: TGTGCCACCAAATTCGGCGTGGGAGTCAACTACAATGAGCAGTTCTTC. Amino acid sequence: CATKFGVGVNYNEQFF.

The chain has TRBV24-1 and TRBJ2-2, with D perhaps TRBD2 (6 bases). Germline values: CDR1 KGHDR, CDR2 SFDVKD. The V and J ends lost 6 bases and 4 bases respectively, with 8 bases between them. The length of the CDR3 is 13 residues. CDR3 in DNA: TGTGCCACCAGTCGCGGGGTCACCGGGGAGCTGTTTTTT. This sequence encodes CATSRGVTGELFF.

This chain connects TRBV7-2 to TRBJ1-1; 10 positions agree with TRBD1. V shed 1 base, J shed 3 bases, and the junction held 11 bases outside the gene matches. CDR1 and CDR2 from the germline V gene are SGHTA and FQGNSA. The CDR3 has 18 amino acids. CDR3 sequence reads: CASSLGVTGGPRYTEAFF. CDR3 DNA: TGTGCCAGCAGCTTAGGGGTGACAGGGGGCCCGCGGTACACTGAAGCTTTCTTT.

The chain links TRBV30 to TRBJ1-3, with 8 bases identical to TRBD1. Trimming cost V 1 base and J 2 bases; bases outside gene matches: 1. CDR1 and CDR2 from the germline V gene are GTSNPN and SVGIG (reference sequence). The CDR3 covers 14 residues. The CDR3 is CAWSGTGTGNTIYF. DNA for the CDR3: TGTGCCTGGAGTGGGACAGGGACTGGAAACACCATATATTTT.

The chain recombines TRBV5-1 with TRBJ1-2; a possible D gene is TRBD1 (6 bases). The CDR3 consists of 13 residues. Germline CDR1 and CDR2: SGHRS and YFSETQ. V was cut by 1 base and J by 8 bases, with 12 bases left in between. The CDR3 protein is CASSLKSQGGYTF. As DNA, the CDR3 is TGCGCCAGCAGCTTGAAGTCCCAGGGGGGCTACACCTTC.